The 2 T cell receptor beta chains reported below all come from one sample, sequenced in a study of blood T cell repertoires in COVID-19. Assay used: immunoSEQ multiplex PCR; TCRdb lists only in-frame clones, some missing. The sample carries 310,000 or so clones, over 80% recorded once. Material for sequencing was PBMCs or T cells enriched from blood (not recorded which). The receptors originated from a woman younger than 30 who had recovered from COVID-19.

The CDR3 is CASSETGTSGGYEQYF. CDR3 DNA: TGTGCCAGCAGTGAAACAGGGACTAGCGGGGGCTACGAGCAGTACTTC. The chain combines TRBV2 with TRBJ2-7; 14 nucleotides match TRBD2. Per the germline V gene, CDR1 is SNHLY and CDR2 is FYNNEI. The CDR3 contains 16 residues. V trimming: 2 bases; J trimming: 3 bases; junction bases outside the gene matches: 3.

V gene TRBV9 combines with J gene TRBJ1-1, with D unresolved. CDR3 length equals 14 residues. V lost 0 bases to trimming and J lost 3 bases, with 9 bases between them. Per germline, CDR1 SGDLS and CDR2 YYNGEE. The CDR3 loop reads CASSVVVSDTEAFF. Here the CDR3 DNA reads TGTGCCAGCAGCGTAGTGGTGTCGGACACTGAAGCTTTCTTT. Filled out from reference TRBV9 and TRBJ1-1, the complete variable domain reads DSGVTQTPKHLITATGQRVTLRCSPRSGDLSVYWYQQSLDQGLQFLIQYYNGEERAKGNILERFSAQQFPDLHSELNLSSLELGDSALYFCASSVVVSDTEAFFGQGTRLTVV.